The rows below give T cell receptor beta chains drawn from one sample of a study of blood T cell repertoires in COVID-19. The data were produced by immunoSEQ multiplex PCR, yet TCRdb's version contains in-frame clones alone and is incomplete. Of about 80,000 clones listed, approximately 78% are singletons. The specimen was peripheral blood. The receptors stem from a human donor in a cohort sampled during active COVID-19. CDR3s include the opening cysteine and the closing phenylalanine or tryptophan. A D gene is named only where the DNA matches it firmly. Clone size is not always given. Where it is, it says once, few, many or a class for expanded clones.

CDR3: CASSIGGGPLYNEQFF
DNA: TGTGCCAGTAGTATCGGGGGGGGGCCGCTCTACAATGAGCAGTTCTTC
V: TRBV19
J: TRBJ2-1
D: TRBD2
size: -

CDR3: CASSFGLAGGPYEQYF
DNA: TGCGCCAGCAGCTTTGGACTAGCGGGGGGACCCTACGAGCAGTACTTC
V: TRBV5-1
J: TRBJ2-7
D: TRBD2
size: -

CDR3: CASSPRQGETQYF
DNA: TGTGCCAGCTCACCCCGGCAGGGAGAGACCCAGTACTTC
V: TRBV18
J: TRBJ2-5
D: -
size: -

CDR3: CASSYTDRVNTEAFF
DNA: TGTGCCAGCAGTTACACCGACAGAGTGAACACTGAAGCTTTCTTT
V: TRBV6-6
J: TRBJ1-1
D: -
size: -

CDR3: CSVGLAGVSYEQYF
DNA: TGCAGCGTTGGGCTAGCGGGTGTGTCCTACGAGCAGTACTTC
V: TRBV29-1
J: TRBJ2-7
D: TRBD2
size: once

CDR3: CASSRTGGGSPLHF
DNA: TGTGCCAGCAGCCGGACAGGGGGAGGTTCACCCCTCCACTTT
V: TRBV3-1/TRBV3-2
J: TRBJ1-6
D: TRBD1
size: -

CDR3: CASSFPGGGEQYF
DNA: TGCGCCAGCAGCTTCCCGGGAGGGGGTGAGCAGTACTTC
V: TRBV5-1
J: TRBJ2-7
D: TRBD2
size: once

CDR3: CASSLADRNIQYF
DNA: TGCGCCAGCAGCTTGGCGGACAGAAACATTCAGTACTTC
V: TRBV5-1
J: TRBJ2-4
D: -
size: -

CDR3: CSVDWVGGVYGYTF
DNA: TGCAGCGTTGATTGGGTAGGAGGGGTCTATGGCTACACCTTC
V: TRBV29-1
J: TRBJ1-2
D: -
size: -

CDR3: CASSQDQGSGEGEQFF
DNA: TGTGCCAGCAGCCAAGATCAGGGGAGCGGGGAGGGTGAGCAGTTCTTC
V: TRBV4-2
J: TRBJ2-1
D: -
size: few

CDR3: CASSVSGVTRNEQFF
DNA: TGTGCCAGCAGTGTTAGCGGGGTTACTCGGAATGAGCAGTTCTTC
V: TRBV2
J: TRBJ2-1
D: TRBD2
size: -

CDR3: CASSLVGLGIDTQYF
DNA: TGCGCCAGCAGCTTGGTTGGACTAGGGATAGATACGCAGTATTTT
V: TRBV5-1
J: TRBJ2-3
D: TRBD2
size: -

CDR3: CASSSGLSNSPLHF
DNA: TGTGCCAGCAGCTCCGGACTAAGTAATTCACCCCTCCACTTT
V: TRBV5-6
J: TRBJ1-6
D: -
size: -

CDR3: CASNPRGRRPYGYTF
DNA: TGTGCCAGCAACCCCAGGGGTCGCCGACCCTATGGCTACACCTTC
V: TRBV7-2
J: TRBJ1-2
D: -
size: -

CDR3: CASTTRSIGNTIYF
DNA: TGTGCCAGCACTACCCGGAGTATTGGAAACACCATATATTTT
V: TRBV28
J: TRBJ1-3
D: -
size: -

CDR3: CASSRSGVTGELFF
DNA: TGTGCCAGTAGTCGTAGCGGGGTCACCGGGGAGCTGTTTTTT
V: TRBV19
J: TRBJ2-2
D: TRBD2
size: -

CDR3: CASSPSLPEVEAFF
DNA: TGTGCCAGCAGTCCATCTCTCCCCGAGGTTGAAGCTTTCTTT
V: TRBV6-6
J: TRBJ1-1
D: -
size: -

CDR3: CASTLGVGNSPLHF
DNA: TGTGCCAGCACCCTGGGAGTGGGGAATTCACCCCTCCACTTT
V: TRBV27
J: TRBJ1-6
D: -
size: -

CDR3: CASSPEADTEAFF
DNA: TGTGCCAGCTCACCCGAGGCAGACACTGAAGCTTTCTTT
V: TRBV18
J: TRBJ1-1
D: -
size: -

CDR3: CASSLAGTSGGSGLVF
DNA: TGTGCCAGCAGCTTAGCAGGGACTAGCGGGGGAAGTGGACTGGTCTTC
V: TRBV11-2
J: TRBJ2-1
D: TRBD2
size: -

CDR3: CASSGTGYQPQHF
DNA: TGTGCCAGCAGCGGGACAGGTTATCAGCCCCAGCATTTT
V: TRBV3-1/TRBV3-2
J: TRBJ1-5
D: TRBD1
size: -

CDR3: CATTGTSNTGELFF
DNA: TGTGCCACCACCGGGACATCTAACACCGGGGAGCTGTTTTTT
V: TRBV24-1
J: TRBJ2-2
D: -
size: -

CDR3: CASSFGQGEQFF
DNA: TGTGCCAGCTCATTTGGACAGGGTGAGCAGTTCTTC
V: TRBV18
J: TRBJ2-1
D: TRBD1
size: -

CDR3: CASAPMVGTQPQHF
DNA: TGCGCCAGCGCCCCCATGGTAGGGACACAGCCCCAGCATTTT
V: TRBV5-1
J: TRBJ1-5
D: -
size: -

CDR3: CSVAVGRGGTDTQYF
DNA: TGCAGCGTCGCGGTGGGGCGGGGGGGCACAGATACGCAGTATTTT
V: TRBV29-1
J: TRBJ2-3
D: TRBD2
size: -

CDR3: CASSLASGADTQYF
DNA: TGTGCCAGCAGCTTAGCGTCAGGGGCAGATACGCAGTATTTT
V: TRBV7-2
J: TRBJ2-3
D: -
size: -

CDR3: CASSLVGGGADTQYF
DNA: TGTGCCAGCAGCTTAGTGGGCGGGGGTGCAGATACGCAGTATTTT
V: TRBV7-2
J: TRBJ2-3
D: TRBD2
size: -

CDR3: CASSLAGLKETQYF
DNA: TGTGCCAGCAGCTTAGCGGGACTAAAAGAGACCCAGTACTTC
V: TRBV7-2
J: TRBJ2-5
D: TRBD2
size: -

CDR3: CATSIQGDTIYF
DNA: TGTGCCACCAGTATACAGGGAGACACCATATATTTT
V: TRBV15
J: TRBJ1-3
D: -
size: -

CDR3: CASREMGTSPQETQYF
DNA: TGTGCCAGCAGAGAAATGGGGACTAGTCCACAAGAGACCCAGTACTTC
V: TRBV2
J: TRBJ2-5
D: TRBD2
size: -

CDR3: CASRSPRGSNQPQHF
DNA: TGTGCCAGTAGATCGCCCAGAGGGAGCAATCAGCCCCAGCATTTT
V: TRBV19
J: TRBJ1-5
D: -
size: -

CDR3: CATATGTSRETQYF
DNA: TGTGCCACCGCCACCGGGACTAGCAGAGAGACCCAGTACTTC
V: TRBV2
J: TRBJ2-5
D: TRBD2
size: medium-sized

CDR3: CASTRTQRDYGYTF
DNA: TGCGCCAGCACCCGCACGCAGCGGGACTATGGCTACACCTTC
V: TRBV4-1
J: TRBJ1-2
D: -
size: -

CDR3: CASRLTGEGEWRTEAFF
DNA: TGTGCCAGCAGACTCACAGGGGAAGGCGAGTGGAGAACTGAAGCTTTCTTT
V: TRBV2
J: TRBJ1-1
D: TRBD1
size: -

CDR3: CASRILAEAFF
DNA: TGTGCCAGCAGGATTTTAGCTGAAGCTTTCTTT
V: TRBV28
J: TRBJ1-1
D: -
size: -

CDR3: CASSLAGGLQETQYF
DNA: TGTGCCAGCAGCCTAGCGGGGGGCTTACAAGAGACCCAGTACTTC
V: TRBV5-4
J: TRBJ2-5
D: TRBD2
size: -

CDR3: CASSLEVGSSTQYF
DNA: TGTGCCAGCAGCTTAGAAGTGGGCTCATCTACGCAGTATTTT
V: TRBV11-3
J: TRBJ2-3
D: -
size: -